The 6 T cell receptor beta chains below come from one sample, sequenced in a study of blood T cell repertoires in COVID-19 (dated by TCRdb to the early 2020s). The receptor library was made with the immunoSEQ multiplex PCR assay. The clones in this table, taken by TCRdb from immuneACCESS, are in-frame only. Not every clone is retained; where verified, under half of the shortfall comes from an unresolved V gene, and the cause of the rest is unknown. This sample lists roughly 340,000 clones; around 91% were detected once. In total, the top ten clones hold 3% to 4% of the sample. Material: peripheral blood. All receptors derive from a woman aged 18-35 years who had recovered from COVID-19.

This CDR3 is CATSEETVSGSAPYNEQFF. CDR3 coding DNA: TGTGCCACCAGTGAAGAGACAGTGAGCGGGAGTGCCCCCTACAATGAGCAGTTCTTC. The chain couples TRBV24-1 to TRBJ2-1, with 8 bases identical to TRBD2. The CDR3 spans 19 residues. J gave up 2 bases and V 4 bases, and 15 bases lay outside the gene matches. Germline CDR1 KGHDR, CDR2 SFDVKD.

This rearrangement joins TRBV6-5 to TRBJ2-5, with a possible D match to TRBD2 (7 bases). The CDR3 totals 15 residues. CDR1 MNHEY and CDR2 SVGAGI come from the germline V gene. The V end lost 5 bases, the J end lost 2 bases, and 15 bases lay between the germline ends. The CDR3 here is CASSRRGGGQETQYF. As DNA, the CDR3 is TGTGCCAGCAGTCGCAGGGGAGGGGGACAAGAGACCCAGTACTTC.

V is TRBV27 and J is TRBJ1-1; D is undetermined. CDR3 length equals 14 residues. The ends were cut back, 3 bases at V and 2 bases at J, with 10 bases in the middle. The germline gives CDR1 MNHEY, CDR2 SMNVEV (reference sequence). In DNA form, the CDR3 reads TGTGCCAGCAGTTTGAGGGTTCTTAACACTGAAGCTTTCTTT. The encoded protein is CASSLRVLNTEAFF.

J is TRBJ1-1 and V is TRBV11-2; D perhaps matches TRBD1 (5 bases). This CDR3 is built from 15 residues. V shed 2 bases and J shed 1 base, with 11 bases lying between them. Germline V gene sequence: CDR1 SGHAT, CDR2 FQNNGV. The DNA of the CDR3 is TGTGCCAGCAGCTTATTAGCGGGACCGAACACTGAAGCTTTCTTT. It specifies CASSLLAGPNTEAFF.

V and J are TRBV25-1 and TRBJ1-1, with TRBD1 as a possible D gene (6 bases). Deletions cut 1 base from V and 6 bases from J, with 15 bases between. Germline assignment: CDR1 MGHDK and CDR2 SYGVNS. This CDR3 region has 15 residues. CDR3 sequence reads: CASSELGTPGPEAFF. CDR3 nucleotide sequence: TGTGCCAGCAGTGAATTGGGGACACCTGGCCCTGAAGCTTTCTTT.

The chain joins TRBV2 to TRBJ1-5; tentative D call: TRBD1 (5 bases). From germline, CDR1 is SNHLY and CDR2 FYNNEI. Deletions cut 4 bases from V and 3 bases from J, with 10 bases between. The CDR3 covers 14 residues. The CDR3 coding sequence is TGTGCCAGCAGTGGGGGCAACCCCAATCAGCCCCAGCATTTT. Translated, it gives CASSGGNPNQPQHF.